The 8 T cell receptor beta chains listed next were all sequenced from one sample in a study of blood T cells in healthy people across ages. Alongside a J-beta primer mix, a sample-barcoded 5' primer served in a second PCR lasting about 6 to 11 cycles. One entry per CDR3 protein results from TCRdb running MiXCR on the 5' RACE reads. The sample lists around 790,000 distinct CDR3 sequences; 40% to 50% were seen once. Material: blood. Every receptor here comes from a man aged 60 to 69 in good health.

V is TRBV21-1 and J is TRBJ1-5; TRBD1 was called by the table and not checked on the DNA. TRBV21-1 is shown as a pseudogene. The CDR3 contains 17 residues. The CDR3 bases are TGTGCCAGCAGCAAAGCCCAGGGAACCCTTAGCAATCAGCCCCAGCATTTT. Residues: CASSKAQGTLSNQPQHF.

This clonotype occurred a few times. The rearrangement joins TRBV29-1 to TRBJ1-2, with D possibly TRBD1 on 5 matching bases. Germline loops: CDR1 SQVTM, CDR2 ANQGSEA. Trimming left V 4 bases short and J 4 bases short, with 13 bases between. This CDR3 region has 13 residues. The CDR3 DNA follows: TGCAGCGTTGGGGACCGACAAATCTATGGCTACACCTTC. It translates to CSVGDRQIYGYTF.

The chain links TRBV6-5 to TRBJ2-1; 9 bases line up with TRBD2. Trimming took 2 bases from V and 7 from J; bases not matched to a gene: 3. The germline V gene has CDR1 MNHEY and CDR2 SVGAGI. There are 14 residues in the CDR3. The CDR3 is CASSYGGGANEQFF. The CDR3 DNA reads TGTGCCAGCAGTTACGGCGGGGGGGCGAATGAGCAGTTCTTC.

This clonotype was detected a few times. V usage is TRBV10-3 and J usage is TRBJ2-1; TRBD2 aligns across 9 bases. Trimming at V came to 3 bases and at J to 6 bases, leaving 6 bases not matched to a gene. The CDR3 extends over 15 amino acids. The germline gives CDR1 ENHRY, CDR2 SYGVKD. CDR3 coding DNA: TGTGCCATCAGTGATCGCGGGGGGGCCCTCAATGAGCAGTTCTTC. Its translation is CAISDRGGALNEQFF.

This clonotype was recorded a few times. This chain connects TRBV2 to TRBJ2-3; 9 bases fit TRBD1. Per germline, CDR1 SNHLY and CDR2 FYNNEI. The CDR3 loop spans 14 amino acids. The junction had 4 bases not matched to a gene; V was cut back by 6 bases and J by 3 bases. The CDR3 here is CASRGTGWTDTQYF. DNA of the CDR3: TGTGCCAGCAGGGGGACAGGGTGGACAGATACGCAGTATTTT. The complete variable domain, with remaining parts taken from reference TRBV2 and TRBJ2-3, reads EPEVTQTPSHQVTQMGQEVILRCVPISNHLYFYWYRQILGQKVEFLVSFYNNEISEKSEIFDDQFSVERPDGSNFTLKIRSTKLEDSAMYFCASRGTGWTDTQYFGPGTRLTVL.

V gene TRBV27 combines with J gene TRBJ2-4, with D tentatively TRBD1 (5 bases). The end of the DNA aligns better with TRBJ2-7, so the J call may be wrong. Germline V gives CDR1 MNHEY, CDR2 SMNVEV (reference sequence). CDR3 length: 14 residues. CDR3 DNA: TGTGCCAGCAATGTCCGTGACAGAATACACGAGCAGTACTTC. Its protein product is CASNVRDRIHEQYF.

V and J are TRBV20-1 and TRBJ2-5, with D possibly being TRBD1 (5 bases). The CDR3 has 11 residues. The V end lost 3 bases, the J end lost 11 bases, and 13 bases lay between the germline ends. Germline-derived CDR1 and CDR2 are DFQATT and SNEGSKA (reference sequence). In nucleotides, the CDR3 is TGCAGTGCTAGGGAGCAGGGTCAGCAGTACTTC. Translating gives CSAREQGQQYF.

This chain joins TRBV18 and TRBJ2-7, with 7 nucleotides matching TRBD1. The DNA end is a closer match to TRBJ2-5, so the J assignment may be wrong. The CDR3 loop spans 13 amino acids. CDR1 is KGHSH and CDR2 is LQKENI in the germline V gene. This chain's CDR3 is CASSRQGMKTQYF. In DNA, the CDR3 is TGTGCCAGCTCAAGACAGGGTATGAAGACCCAGTACTTC.